Shown below are 12 T cell receptor beta chains from a single sample sequenced in a study of human T cells and chemical hapten exposure. Time point indicated: patch test 3, about 24 weeks after DPC sensitization. Stated treatment: therapeutic diphenylcyclopropenone sensitization with weekly scalp DPC. Each CDR3 protein gets one entry after TCRdb re-called the RACE reads with MiXCR. The data hold approximately 97,000 distinct CDR3 sequences, with 25% to 30% observed a single time. Sample: whole blood, taken in connection with sensitization to the hapten diphenylcyclopropenone (DPC). The source of these receptors is a man aged 40-49 years with alopecia areata. Some clones in this sample may be carry-over from other donors' samples.

In this sample, this clonotype turned up a few times. The chain joins TRBV28 to TRBJ2-1; D is uncertain. With 7 bases removed from V and 3 bases from J, the gap between germline ends came to 10 bases. Germline-derived CDR1 and CDR2 are MDHEN and SYDVKM. CDR3 length: 13 residues. The CDR3 nucleotides read TGTGCCAGCACTCGGGCCAACTACAATGAGCAGTTCTTC. Protein sequence: CASTRANYNEQFF.

The CDR3 is CASSLQGAYTIYF. The CDR3 nucleotides read TGTGCCAGCAGTTTACAGGGGGCTTACACCATATATTTT. The rearrangement uses TRBV12-3 or TRBV12-4 and TRBJ1-3; 8 bases fit TRBD1. J was trimmed by 8 bases and V by 2 bases; bases with no gene match: 2. The CDR3 length is 13 residues.

The sample holds a few counts of this clonotype. V is TRBV20-1 and J is TRBJ2-1; TRBD2 agrees at 12 bases. The CDR3 is made up of 14 amino acids. Germline V CDR1 and CDR2: DFQATT, SNEGSKA (reference sequence). V gave up 6 bases and J gave up 9 bases; unmatched junction bases: 9. This CDR3 is CSAKLAGGLFEQFF. CDR3 nucleotides: TGCAGTGCCAAGCTAGCGGGAGGGCTTTTTGAGCAGTTCTTC.

The rearrangement links TRBV12-3 or TRBV12-4 to TRBJ2-7, with a tentative D call TRBD1 (7 bases). CDR3 size: 16 residues. The ends were cut back, 4 bases at V and 5 bases at J, with 21 bases in the middle. DNA of the CDR3: TGTGCCAGCAGTTCTCCGACAGGGTCGGAGGGGGACGAGCAGTACTTC. As protein: CASSSPTGSEGDEQYF.

This rearrangement joins TRBV11-2 to TRBJ2-5, with D tentatively TRBD2 (5 bases). Trimming removed 4 bases at V and 4 bases at J, with 10 bases between. The CDR3 runs 13 residues. The germline CDR1 and CDR2 sequences are SGHAT and FQNNGV. CDR3 sequence: CASSSDRGETQYF. The CDR3 DNA reads as TGTGCCAGCAGCTCGGACCGGGGAGAGACCCAGTACTTC.

This clonotype was seen more than once but under ten times. The chain carries TRBV29-1 and TRBJ2-7; D perhaps matches TRBD2 (5 bases). Looked up from germline, CDR1 is SQVTM and CDR2 is ANQGSEA. Trimming took off 6 bases at V and 1 base at J, with 16 bases between the two ends. The CDR3 extends over 14 amino acids. CDR3 in amino acids: CSVPYTGISYEQYF. CDR3 coding DNA: TGCAGCGTACCGTATACCGGGATTTCCTACGAGCAGTACTTC.

This clonotype showed up just a few times. The V call is TRBV4-1, the J call TRBJ2-7; unclear D gene. Looked up from germline, CDR1 is MGHRA and CDR2 is YSYEKL. Trimming took 1 base from V and 5 from J, leaving 15 bases between them. The length of the CDR3 is 15 residues. The CDR3 sequence is CASSQVLKGSNEQYF. The CDR3 coding sequence is TGCGCCAGCAGCCAAGTACTTAAGGGAAGCAACGAGCAGTACTTC.

V gene TRBV7-2 combines with J gene TRBJ2-3, with TRBD2 matching 10 bases. The CDR3 loop spans 16 amino acids. The J segment lost 4 bases and the V segment lost 1 base, leaving 5 bases of the junction unmatched. Germline V lookup: CDR1 SGHTA, CDR2 FQGNSA. This CDR3 reads CASSLESGRVSDTQYF. The CDR3 DNA reads as TGTGCCAGCAGCTTAGAAAGCGGGAGGGTCTCAGATACGCAGTATTTT. Full variable domain (rest looked up from reference TRBV7-2 and TRBJ2-3): GAGVSQSPSNKVTEKGKDVELRCDPISGHTALYWYRQSLGQGLEFLIYFQGNSAPDKSGLPSDRFSAERTGGSVSTLTIQRTQQEDSAVYLCASSLESGRVSDTQYFGPGTRLTVL.

The chain is built from TRBV7-3 and TRBJ2-1, with 11 bases lining up with TRBD2. This CDR3 is 19 amino acids long. V lost 2 bases to trimming and J lost 0 bases; unmatched junction nucleotides: 9. Germline-derived CDR1 and CDR2 are SGHTA and FQGTGA. As DNA, the CDR3 is TGTGCCAGCAGCTTAGGACTAGCGGGTCCAACCATCTCCTACAATGAGCAGTTCTTC. It encodes CASSLGLAGPTISYNEQFF.

In its sample, this clonotype was seen a few times. This rearrangement joins TRBV11-2 to TRBJ2-1, with D unresolved. Germline loops: CDR1 SGHAT, CDR2 FQNNGV. The germline V and J ends were trimmed by 3 bases and 6 bases, with 9 bases remaining between them. This CDR3 region has 13 residues. The CDR3 here is CASSLRQSNEQFF. CDR3 DNA: TGTGCCAGCAGCTTGAGACAATCCAATGAGCAGTTCTTC. Drawing the rest from reference TRBV11-2 and TRBJ2-1, the complete variable domain is EAGVAQSPRYKIIEKRQSVAFWCNPISGHATLYWYQQILGQGPKLLIQFQNNGVVDDSQLPKDRFSAERLKGVDSTLKIQPAKLEDSAVYLCASSLRQSNEQFFGPGTRLTVL.

The genes are TRBV5-1 and TRBJ2-7; 7 nucleotides match TRBD1. From germline, CDR1 is SGHRS and CDR2 YFSETQ. Trimming cost V 0 bases and J 1 base; bases outside gene matches: 7. The CDR3 totals 16 residues. CDR3 DNA: TGCGCCAGCAGCTTGGTCGGGACAGTTCAATCCTACGAGCAGTACTTC. As protein: CASSLVGTVQSYEQYF.

This rearrangement joins TRBV20-1 to TRBJ1-4; possible D gene TRBD1, 5 bases. This CDR3 region has 17 residues. Trimming pared 0 bases from V and 4 bases from J, leaving 18 bases between. Germline-derived CDR1 and CDR2 are DFQATT and SNEGSKA (reference sequence). In DNA, the CDR3 is TGCAGTGCTAGAGATCAGACCGGAGGGGCCCTTAATGAAAAACTGTTTTTT. It specifies CSARDQTGGALNEKLFF.